Presented here are 15 T cell receptor beta chains from one specimen sequenced in a study of blood T cell repertoires in COVID-19. Generated by immunoSEQ multiplex PCR, the TCRdb table keeps only in-frame clones and is missing some. The sample shows just over 85,000 clones, 70% to 90% of them seen only once. Input material: peripheral blood. The receptors originated from a man in his fifties or sixties with acute or convalescent COVID-19.

The chain joins TRBV7-2 to TRBJ2-1; possible D gene TRBD2, 5 bases. CDR3 size: 12 residues. Germline V gene lookup returns CDR1 SGHTA and CDR2 FQGNSA. Trimming stripped 1 base from V and 8 bases from J, with 6 bases between. CDR3 region: CASSLVGDEQFF. As DNA, the CDR3 is TGTGCCAGCAGCTTAGTCGGGGATGAGCAGTTCTTC.

The genes are TRBV28 and TRBJ1-4; 8 nucleotides match TRBD1. V was pared by 3 bases and J by 10 bases, with 7 bases of the junction left unmatched. This CDR3 comprises 14 residues. Germline V gene sequence: CDR1 MDHEN, CDR2 SYDVKM. The CDR3 sequence is CASSFPDRVGKLFF. The CDR3 coding sequence is TGTGCCAGCAGTTTTCCGGACAGGGTAGGAAAACTGTTTTTT. The full variable domain, completed using reference TRBV28 and TRBJ1-4, is DVKVTQSSRYLVKRTGEKVFLECVQDMDHENMFWYRQDPGLGLRLIYFSYDVKMKEKGDIPEGYSVSREKKERFSLILESASTNQTSMYLCASSFPDRVGKLFFGSGTQLSVL.

The chain employs TRBV30 and TRBJ2-3; 11 nucleotides line up with TRBD2. CDR1 GTSNPN and CDR2 SVGIG come from the germline V gene (reference sequence). This CDR3 contains 15 residues. The V gene end was trimmed by 0 bases and the J gene end by 6 bases; junction bases not matched to a gene: 5. The CDR3 region has the DNA TGTGCCTGGAGTGTAATAGCGGGGGGGCGGGATACGCAGTATTTT. Translated, it gives CAWSVIAGGRDTQYF.

The genes are TRBV5-6 and TRBJ1-5; TRBD1 matches 9 bases. The CDR3 runs 15 residues. Germline CDR1 reads SGHDT; CDR2 reads YYEEEE. After removal of 4 bases from V and 4 bases from J, the junction contained 6 bases not matched to a gene. In DNA form, the CDR3 reads TGTGCCAGCAGCCAGGGACAGGGACGGAATCAGCCCCAGCATTTT. Protein product: CASSQGQGRNQPQHF. Supplemented by reference TRBV5-6 and TRBJ1-5, the full variable domain reads DAGVTQSPTHLIKTRGQQVTLRCSPKSGHDTVSWYQQALGQGPQFIFQYYEEEERQRGNFPDRFSGHQFPNYSSELNVNALLLGDSALYLCASSQGQGRNQPQHFGDGTRLSIL.

The V gene is TRBV16, the J gene TRBJ1-2; the D gene is possibly TRBD1 (5 bases). CDR3 length: 14 amino acids. Trimming left V 1 base short and J 6 bases short, with 12 bases between. Germline assignment: CDR1 KGHSY and CDR2 FQNENV. The CDR3 DNA sequence: TGTGCCAGCAGCCAATTCAGGGAAAGCGATGGCTACACCTTC. This gives the protein CASSQFRESDGYTF.

The chain uses TRBV7-2 and TRBJ1-3; TRBD2 matches 8 bases. The last part of the DNA fits TRBJ2-2 better; the J call may be wrong. CDR1 is SGHTA and CDR2 is FQGNSA in the germline V gene. This CDR3 contains 15 residues. The CDR3 coding sequence is TGTGCCAGCAGCGAAAGACTAGCGAGGAGCAGGGAGCTGTTTTTT. This sequence encodes CASSERLARSRELFF.

This clone was found a few times. The chain uses TRBV2 and TRBJ1-1; D is perhaps TRBD1 (6 bases). Germline CDR1 SNHLY, CDR2 FYNNEI. V gave up 8 bases and J gave up 5 bases, with 21 bases separating them. The CDR3 sequence is 15 residues long. Written as DNA, the CDR3 is TGTGCCAGCGGGGAGGGACAATCCCTCGGTACTGAAGCTTTCTTT. Translation gives CASGEGQSLGTEAFF.

In this sample, this clone turned up once. This chain uses TRBV5-1 with TRBJ2-2; 7 bases line up with TRBD2. The germline V gene has CDR1 SGHRS and CDR2 YFSETQ. The CDR3 has 15 residues. J gave up 4 bases and V 4 bases, and 7 bases lay outside the gene matches. The CDR3 nucleotides read TGCGCCAGCAGCGAGGACTGGGGGGGCACCGGGGAGCTGTTTTTT. This encodes CASSEDWGGTGELFF.

V and J are TRBV28 and TRBJ1-5; a possible D gene is TRBD1 (5 bases). This CDR3 comprises 14 residues. CDR1 and CDR2 from the germline V gene are MDHEN and SYDVKM. Trimming took off 6 bases at V and 3 bases at J, with 12 bases between the two ends. The CDR3 loop reads CASRKDNFNQPQHF. The CDR3 nucleotides are TGTGCCAGCAGGAAGGACAATTTCAATCAGCCCCAGCATTTT.

V gene TRBV7-9 combines with J gene TRBJ1-2, with 7 nucleotides matching TRBD1. The CDR3 has 13 amino acids. Germline V gene lookup returns CDR1 SEHNR and CDR2 FQNEAQ (reference sequence). V was clipped by 5 bases and J by 8 bases; unmatched bases: 8. The CDR3 sequence is CASSPTGESGYTF. For the CDR3, the DNA is TGTGCCAGCAGCCCTACAGGGGAAAGCGGCTACACCTTC.

The V and J genes are TRBV2 and TRBJ1-1; D is unresolved. CDR1 is SNHLY, CDR2 FYNNEI, per germline. The CDR3 extends over 12 amino acids. Trimming shortened V by 3 bases and J by 5 bases, and 7 bases separated the two germline ends. CDR3 sequence: CASSDSLTEAFF. In DNA form, the CDR3 reads TGTGCCAGCAGTGATTCATTGACTGAAGCTTTCTTT.

This clone was picked up a small number of times. Other DNA sequences within the sample encode an identical CDR3. The rearrangement uses TRBV6-1 and TRBJ1-1; D ambiguous. V was pared by 3 bases and J by 0 bases, with 5 bases between. Germline V lookup: CDR1 MNHNS, CDR2 SASEGT. CDR3 size: 13 residues. The CDR3 DNA follows: TGTGCCAGCAGTGACAGGATGAACACTGAAGCTTTCTTT. Translating gives CASSDRMNTEAFF.

This clone was observed a single time. This chain connects TRBV7-6 to TRBJ2-1; perhaps TRBD1 as D (5 bases). Trimming removed 6 bases from V and 9 bases from J, with 21 bases in between. The germline CDR1 and CDR2 sequences are SGHVS and FNYEAQ. CDR3 length equals 15 residues. The CDR3 DNA sequence: TGTGCCAGCAGTAATTCCCGCAGGGTTTACGGTGAGCAGTTCTTC. Protein sequence: CASSNSRRVYGEQFF.

The gene calls are TRBV3-1 (or the pseudogene TRBV3-2) and TRBJ1-3, with D possibly TRBD1 on 5 matching bases. Germline CDR1 LGHDT, CDR2 YNNKEL (reference sequence). V was shortened by 3 bases and J by 0 bases, with 9 bases between the two germline ends. This CDR3 has 15 amino acids. Here the CDR3 DNA reads TGTGCCAGCAGCCATTTCGGGGGCTCTGGAAACACCATATATTTT. As protein: CASSHFGGSGNTIYF.

The chain carries TRBV7-8 and TRBJ1-2; D is undetermined. Germline loops: CDR1 SGHVS, CDR2 FQNEAQ. The germline V and J ends were trimmed by 0 bases and 8 bases, with 13 bases remaining between them. There are 14 residues in the CDR3. CDR3 region: CASSLALAPGGYTF. CDR3 nucleotide sequence: TGTGCCAGCAGCTTAGCGTTGGCCCCGGGGGGCTACACCTTC.